A selection of T cell receptor beta chains follows, all from one sample in a study of control samples from healthy donors and cancer patients. Assay: immunoSEQ multiplex PCR; the TCRdb copy retains only in-frame clones and omits some. The table has around 170,000 clones, about 90% seen once; the top ten hold over 4%. What was sequenced was blood. The receptors here all came from a woman in her twenties or thirties in good health. The CDR3 runs from the conserved cysteine through the conserved F or W. The D gene is left open where the match is weak. Size is omitted from some rows. Given values are once, few, many or a class for expanded clones.

clone_size | j_call | cdr3_length | d_call | v_call | cdr3_aa | cdr3_nt
. | TRBJ1-2 | 16 | . | TRBV7-9 | CASSSSGGRGYYGYTF | TGTGCCAGCAGCTCGTCCGGAGGCAGGGGATACTATGGCTACACCTTC
. | TRBJ2-6 | 18 | TRBD1 | TRBV3-1/TRBV3-2 | CASSQVTGQGSGANVLTF | TGTGCCAGCAGCCAAGTTACGGGACAGGGTAGTGGGGCCAACGTCCTGACTTTC
. | TRBJ2-7 | 13 | . | TRBV11-2 | CASSLLQGYEQYF | TGTGCCAGCAGCTTACTGCAGGGCTACGAGCAGTACTTC
. | TRBJ1-1 | 15 | TRBD1 | TRBV7-9 | CASSWDRAGYPEAFF | TGTGCCAGCAGCTGGGACAGGGCGGGATATCCTGAAGCTTTCTTT
few | TRBJ1-6 | 17 | . | TRBV2 | CASSPGRLGLHNSPLHF | TGTGCCAGCAGCCCCGGACGTTTGGGTTTACATAATTCACCCCTCCACTTT
. | TRBJ1-5 | 13 | . | TRBV19 | CASSPGWADPQHF | TGTGCCAGTAGTCCCGGGTGGGCAGATCCCCAGCATTTT
. | TRBJ2-7 | 14 | . | TRBV9 | CASSVDPGTYEQYF | TGTGCCAGCAGCGTAGATCCGGGGACCTACGAGCAGTACTTC
. | TRBJ1-1 | 14 | TRBD1 | TRBV9 | CASSVGQGSTEAFF | TGTGCCAGCAGCGTGGGACAGGGGAGTACTGAAGCTTTCTTT
. | TRBJ1-6 | 16 | . | TRBV7-2 | CASSLGRTFANSPFHF | TGTGCCAGCAGCCTCGGACGGACCTTTGCCAATTCACCCTTCCACTTT
. | TRBJ1-5 | 15 | . | TRBV5-5 | CASSLRSYSNQPQHF | TGTGCCAGCAGCTTGAGGTCATATAGCAATCAGCCCCAGCATTTT
. | TRBJ2-5 | 12 | TRBD2 | TRBV2 | CAGDSGLAGPYF | TGTGCCGGAGATTCGGGACTAGCGGGACCTTACTTC
. | TRBJ1-5 | 14 | . | TRBV28 | CASSSVRGVQPQHF | TGTGCCAGCAGTTCAGTTAGGGGGGTGCAGCCCCAGCATTTT
. | TRBJ2-3 | 16 | TRBD2 | TRBV6-2/TRBV6-3 | CASSYPLAGPTDTQYF | TGTGCCAGCAGTTACCCACTAGCGGGGCCCACAGATACGCAGTATTTT
. | TRBJ2-1 | 13 | . | TRBV30 | CAWSAREDNEQFF | TGTGCCTGGAGTGCCAGGGAGGACAATGAGCAGTTCTTC
. | TRBJ2-3 | 17 | . | TRBV2 | CASSDGFGDWRPDTQYF | TGTGCCAGCAGTGATGGTTTTGGGGACTGGAGGCCCGATACGCAGTATTTT
. | TRBJ2-7 | 13 | TRBD1 | TRBV11-3 | CASSAGTGDEQYF | TGTGCCAGCAGTGCCGGGACAGGGGACGAGCAGTACTTC
. | TRBJ1-6 | 17 | TRBD1 | TRBV5-1 | CASSPGDRGSYNSPLHF | TGCGCCAGCAGCCCGGGAGACAGGGGCTCCTATAATTCACCCCTCCACTTT
. | TRBJ2-3 | 15 | . | TRBV5-1 | CASSLEGVSTDTQYF | TGCGCCAGCAGCTTGGAGGGGGTCAGCACAGATACGCAGTATTTT
. | TRBJ1-4 | 11 | TRBD1 | TRBV29-1 | CSGRQGEKLFF | TGCAGCGGCCGACAGGGAGAAAAACTGTTTTTT
. | TRBJ2-7 | 13 | . | TRBV9 | CASSVDGGYEQYF | TGTGCCAGCAGCGTAGATGGGGGCTACGAGCAGTACTTC
. | TRBJ1-5 | 14 | TRBD1 | TRBV19 | CASSIAGGNQPQHF | TGTGCCAGTAGTATAGCAGGGGGGAATCAGCCCCAGCATTTT
once | TRBJ1-1 | 13 | . | TRBV9 | CASSVVGIAEAFF | TGTGCCAGCAGCGTGGTAGGGATCGCTGAAGCTTTCTTT
. | TRBJ2-1 | 16 | TRBD1 | TRBV7-9 | CASSLGDRGYYNEQFF | TGTGCCAGCAGCTTAGGTGACAGGGGCTACTACAATGAGCAGTTCTTC
. | TRBJ1-1 | 13 | . | TRBV10-3 | CAINRDRATEAFF | TGTGCCATCAATAGGGACCGGGCGACTGAAGCTTTCTTT
. | TRBJ1-3 | 15 | . | TRBV6-5 | CASSYRGSSGNTIYF | TGTGCCAGCAGTTACCGGGGAAGCTCTGGAAACACCATATATTTT
. | TRBJ1-1 | 14 | . | TRBV19 | CASSIHGSNTEAFF | TGTGCCAGTAGTATTCACGGATCCAACACTGAAGCTTTCTTT
once | TRBJ1-5 | 14 | . | TRBV30 | CAWSGGQGHQPQHF | TGTGCCTGGAGTGGAGGGCAGGGCCATCAGCCCCAGCATTTT